This TCR beta chain was identified in a study of sequential checkpoint blockade in melanoma (dated by TCRdb to between 2018 and 2020). Study-level background: Patients were assigned by 1:1 randomization to either first-line nivolumab followed by ipilimumab (arm A) or ipilimumab followed by nivolumab (arm B). Maintenance nivolumab was given following each of the two trial sequences.

The investigation overall reported the following: Larger, independent patient cohorts are needed to validate the response-prediction model that combines TCR metrics and mutation burden.

The meaning of the sample's treatment or condition label: randomized to nivolumab then ipilimumab (arm A) or the reverse (arm B). None of the patients in the trial had previously been given DNA-damaging chemotherapy. A FACS Aria II flow cytometer was used to sort live CD3+CD8+ cells that were negative for CD19 and CD56 from thawed PBMCs. The samples were obtained from melanoma patients enrolled in CheckMate 064, an open-label, randomized phase II trial testing sequential checkpoint blockade. Peripheral blood mononuclear cells were collected by leukapheresis, purified using Ficoll-Paque, and frozen in human serum containing roughly 9.4% DMSO. Right after sorting, the blood CD3+CD8+ cells were verified to be >98% pure, and DNA extraction followed. On this clone: Its binding antigen is unknown. No clone much larger than this one lies a single base away; base qualities are absent.

CDR3 length: 13 amino acids, cysteine to phenylalanine. The kept DNA is CDR3 alone, 39 bases in frame from the first base. From the germline V gene, CDR1 is SGDLS and CDR2 is YYNGEE. V is pared back by 3 bases and J by 4 bases, with 10 bases lying between the germline termini. The immunoSEQ Assay was used to immunosequence TCRbeta CDR3 regions from genomic DNA. Before high-throughput sequencing, genomic DNA was amplified using bias-controlled multiplex PCR. As for how the authors treated the data: To quantify the absolute abundance of each unique TCRbeta CDR3 region, the sequences were collapsed and filtered. Clonality, defined as 1 minus Pielou's evenness, was calculated using only productive rearrangements. A previously published method was used to identify clones whose frequencies were significantly greater in on-treatment samples than in baseline samples. TCRdb's version of the immuneACCESS table is confined to in-frame rearrangements and falls short of the full clone set. An unresolved V gene accounts for under half of the shortfall where checked; the remainder is of unknown origin. The V and J calls and clone size come from that table; D and trimming were worked out from the DNA. In this sample the table shows 17,000 or so clones, 60% to 75% of which occur a single time. Approximately 10% of the sample comes from the top ten.

The sequence links TRBV9 to TRBJ1-1; the D segment could be TRBD1, given 5 matching bases. The clonotype comes from a human donor with melanoma. The specimen was CD8+ T cells sorted from blood (inferred from file names), collected from a patient given nivolumab and ipilimumab in sequence. At the DNA level, the sequence is TGTGCCAGCAGCGAAGGGGTTAGCACTGAAGCTTTCTTT. It specifies CASSEGVSTEAFF.